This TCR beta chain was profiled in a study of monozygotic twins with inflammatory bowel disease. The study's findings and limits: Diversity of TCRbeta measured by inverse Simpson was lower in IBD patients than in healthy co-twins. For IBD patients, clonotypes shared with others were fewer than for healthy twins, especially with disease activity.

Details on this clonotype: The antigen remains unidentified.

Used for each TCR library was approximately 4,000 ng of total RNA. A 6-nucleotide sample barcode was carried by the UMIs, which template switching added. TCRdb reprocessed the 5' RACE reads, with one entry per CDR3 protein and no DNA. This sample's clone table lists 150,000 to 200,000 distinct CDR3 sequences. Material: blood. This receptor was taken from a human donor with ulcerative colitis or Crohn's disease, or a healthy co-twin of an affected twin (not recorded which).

This chain's CDR3 is CASSRTRDSEQYF. The gene calls are TRBV14 and TRBJ2-7; TCRdb selects TRBD1, and the lack of DNA leaves this call unchecked. The CDR3 covers 13 residues. Per the germline V gene, CDR1 is SGHDN and CDR2 is FVKESK.